The clone carrying this TCR beta chain was observed a few times. The antigen is undetermined. This record comes from a study of cytomegalovirus exposure and HLA in healthy donors. This CDR3 comprises 18 residues. Germline trimming cut 4 bases from V and 9 bases from J; bases unmatched to any gene: 17. Looked up from germline, CDR1 is SGHRS and CDR2 is YFSETQ. 13 Jbeta primers and 60 Vbeta primers were used for the PCR. Sequenced by immunoSEQ multiplex PCR; TCRdb stores in-frame clones only, minus some. Of about 260,000 clones in the sample, roughly four fifths are singletons; the top ten hold about 2%. Study findings and constraints: Follow-up analysis later connected one missense variant in DCLRE1C with trimming of TCR beta V- and J-genes. HLA alleles showed associations with 16,951 TCR beta sequences in a later analysis, at a 0.05 false discovery rate. In all likelihood, a cluster of highly shared sequence variants was a sequencing artifact. Specific recognition of CMV antigens was confirmed in vitro for a few chains (all CMV-associated).

This sequence was found in a middle-aged woman in good health and CMV-seropositive. The V gene is TRBV5-1, the J gene TRBJ2-1, with 12 bases aligning to TRBD2. The sample comprised PBMCs. This chain's CDR3 is CASSPGHALAGGTGEQFF. In DNA, the CDR3 is TGCGCCAGCAGCCCGGGACACGCACTAGCGGGGGGCACGGGTGAGCAGTTCTTC.